This T cell receptor beta chain was retrieved from a study of T cell repertoires in cytomegalovirus infection. Overall study context: The authors relied on CMV epitopes, both recently identified HLA-C-restricted and well-studied HLA-B-restricted. Study conclusions and caveats: Ex vivo, HLA-C-restricted CMV-specific TCR beta clonotypes prevailed over the rest of the response.

One entry per CDR3 protein, called by TCRdb with MiXCR from the reads. The sample lists some 940,000 distinct CDR3 sequences, approximately 31% occurring once. Regarding this clonotype: Its specificity is not known.

The source material was cultured CD8+ T cells from PBMCs, sampled from culture after CMV antigen stimulation. This TCR came from a human donor in good health (CMV status not recorded). Some clones in this sample may be carry-over from other donors' samples.

CDR3 sequence reads: CAAGSASSTDTQYF. CDR3 coding DNA: TGTGCCGCAGGGTCGGCATCTAGCACAGATACGCAGTATTTT. The chain is built from TRBV24-1 and TRBJ2-3; maybe TRBD1 (5 bases). The germline V gene has CDR1 KGHDR and CDR2 SFDVKD. The CDR3 extends over 14 amino acids. Trimming cost V 12 bases and J 0 bases, with 15 bases left between them.